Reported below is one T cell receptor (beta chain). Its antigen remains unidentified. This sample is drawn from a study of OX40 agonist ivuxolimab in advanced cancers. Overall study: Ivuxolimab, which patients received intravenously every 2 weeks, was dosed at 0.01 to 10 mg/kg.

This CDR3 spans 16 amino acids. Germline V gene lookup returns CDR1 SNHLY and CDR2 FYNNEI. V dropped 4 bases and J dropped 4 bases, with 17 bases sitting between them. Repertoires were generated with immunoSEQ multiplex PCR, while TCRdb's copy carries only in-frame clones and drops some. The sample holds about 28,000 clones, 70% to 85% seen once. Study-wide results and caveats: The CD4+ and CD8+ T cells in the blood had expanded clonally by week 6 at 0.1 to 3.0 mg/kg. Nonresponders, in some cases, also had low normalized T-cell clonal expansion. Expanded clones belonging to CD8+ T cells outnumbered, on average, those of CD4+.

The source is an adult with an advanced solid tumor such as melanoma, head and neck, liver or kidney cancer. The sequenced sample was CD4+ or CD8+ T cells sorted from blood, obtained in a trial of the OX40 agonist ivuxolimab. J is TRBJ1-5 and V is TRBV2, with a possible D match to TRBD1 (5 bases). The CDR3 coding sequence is TGTGCCAGCAGTGGATCCGGGACCTGGGGTAATCAGCCCCAGCATTTT. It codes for CASSGSGTWGNQPQHF.